These T cell receptor beta chains were read from a single sample in a study of sequential checkpoint blockade in melanoma. Clones were sequenced by immunoSEQ multiplex PCR, and TCRdb holds only the in-frame ones, with some missing. In the table there are about 38,000 clones, about 88% of which are singletons. The material sequenced was CD8+ T cells sorted from blood (inferred from file names), taken from a patient given nivolumab and ipilimumab in sequence. Receptors were obtained from a human donor with melanoma. Each CDR3 is given with its conserved first and last residue. D genes are given only for firm matches. Some rows mark clone size as missing; the rest say once, few, many or name a class of expanded clone.

clone_size cdr3_length j_call v_call d_call cdr3_aa cdr3_nt
few 15 TRBJ1-2 TRBV6-1 TRBD1 CASSGIRQGNYGYTF TGTGCCAGCAGTGGGATAAGACAGGGCAACTATGGCTACACCTTC
NA 10 TRBJ2-3 TRBV19 NA CASSSNTQYF TGTGCCAGTAGTTCTAATACGCAGTATTTT
once 17 TRBJ2-7 TRBV13 TRBD2 CASSFALAGDVSYEQYF TGTGCCAGCAGCTTTGCACTAGCGGGAGATGTGTCCTACGAGCAGTACTTC
NA 14 TRBJ2-7 TRBV2 TRBD2 CASRIGGTSYEQYF TGTGCCAGCAGGATCGGGGGGACCTCCTACGAGCAGTACTTC
NA 13 TRBJ2-5 TRBV10-3 TRBD2 CAIARGGQETQYF TGTGCCATCGCCCGCGGGGGCCAAGAGACCCAGTACTTC
NA 13 TRBJ2-1 TRBV6-5 TRBD1 CATSSGQNNEQFF TGTGCCACTTCATCGGGACAGAACAATGAGCAGTTCTTC
NA 14 TRBJ2-1 TRBV5-4 TRBD1 CASSRLDRDNEQFF TGTGCCAGCAGCCGCCTGGACAGGGACAATGAGCAGTTCTTC
NA 13 TRBJ1-2 TRBV29-1 NA CSVEGLGGYGYTF TGCAGCGTTGAAGGTTTAGGGGGCTATGGCTACACCTTC
NA 17 TRBJ2-1 TRBV5-6 NA CASSLDVGAHQYNEQFF TGTGCCAGCAGCTTGGATGTGGGAGCCCACCAATACAATGAGCAGTTCTTC
NA 15 TRBJ1-5 TRBV9 TRBD1 CASSVAPGGSVPQHF TGTGCCAGCAGCGTAGCCCCAGGGGGATCAGTTCCCCAGCATTTT
NA 14 TRBJ1-1 TRBV5-1 NA CASSLAGRGTEAFF TGCGCCAGCAGCTTGGCAGGGCGAGGAACTGAAGCTTTCTTT
NA 16 TRBJ2-7 TRBV15 NA CATSRDLGTGLNEQYF TGTGCCACCAGCAGAGATCTTGGTACAGGGCTCAACGAGCAGTACTTC
NA 18 TRBJ2-2 TRBV4-3 TRBD2 CASSPSLAGGGNTGELFF TGCGCCAGCAGTCCATCCCTAGCGGGAGGAGGGAACACCGGGGAGCTGTTTTTT
NA 14 TRBJ2-1 TRBV9 NA CASSVAYTGNEQFF TGTGCCAGCAGCGTAGCTTACACGGGGAATGAGCAGTTCTTC
NA 13 TRBJ2-7 TRBV29-1 NA CSVEDLRSYEQYF TGCAGCGTTGAAGATTTACGGTCCTACGAGCAGTACTTC
NA 15 TRBJ1-4 TRBV7-6 NA CASSLGGGEDEKLFF TGTGCCAGCAGCTTAGGCGGCGGGGAGGATGAAAAACTGTTTTTT
NA 13 TRBJ2-3 TRBV18 TRBD2 CASSPAGDDTQYF TGTGCCAGCTCACCGGCGGGAGACGATACGCAGTATTTT
NA 14 TRBJ1-1 TRBV10-2 NA CASSSSQANTEAFF TGCGCCAGCAGCAGTTCCCAGGCCAACACTGAAGCTTTCTTT
once 15 TRBJ2-1 TRBV11-2 TRBD2 CASSSKTSRNNEQFF TGTGCCAGCAGCTCAAAGACTAGCAGAAACAATGAGCAGTTCTTC
NA 16 TRBJ2-5 TRBV27 TRBD2 CASSPLAGGYQETQYF TGTGCCAGCAGTCCCCTCGCGGGAGGGTACCAAGAGACCCAGTACTTC